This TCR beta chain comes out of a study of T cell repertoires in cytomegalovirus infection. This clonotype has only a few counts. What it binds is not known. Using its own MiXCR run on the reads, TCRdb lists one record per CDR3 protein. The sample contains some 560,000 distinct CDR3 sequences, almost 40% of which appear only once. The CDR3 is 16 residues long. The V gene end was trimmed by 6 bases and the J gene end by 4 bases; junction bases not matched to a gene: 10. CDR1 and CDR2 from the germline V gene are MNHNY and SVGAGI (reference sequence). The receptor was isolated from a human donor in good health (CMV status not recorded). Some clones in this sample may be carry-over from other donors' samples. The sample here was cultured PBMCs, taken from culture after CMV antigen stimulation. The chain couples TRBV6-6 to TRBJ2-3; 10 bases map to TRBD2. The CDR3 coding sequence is TGTGCCAGCAGCCCTATTAGCGGGGGGTATTCAGATACGCAGTATTTT. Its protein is CASSPISGGYSDTQYF.